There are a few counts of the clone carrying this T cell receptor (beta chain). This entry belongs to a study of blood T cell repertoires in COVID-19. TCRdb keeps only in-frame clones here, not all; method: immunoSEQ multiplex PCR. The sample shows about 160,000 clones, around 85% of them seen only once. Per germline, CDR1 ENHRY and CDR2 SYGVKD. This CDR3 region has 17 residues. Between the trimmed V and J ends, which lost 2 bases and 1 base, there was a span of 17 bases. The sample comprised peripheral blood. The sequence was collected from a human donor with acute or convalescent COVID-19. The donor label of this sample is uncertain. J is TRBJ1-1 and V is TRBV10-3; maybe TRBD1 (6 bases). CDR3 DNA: TGTGCCATCAGTGAGAAGGACAGTTCTTTATCGAACACTGAAGCTTTCTTT. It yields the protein CAISEKDSSLSNTEAFF.